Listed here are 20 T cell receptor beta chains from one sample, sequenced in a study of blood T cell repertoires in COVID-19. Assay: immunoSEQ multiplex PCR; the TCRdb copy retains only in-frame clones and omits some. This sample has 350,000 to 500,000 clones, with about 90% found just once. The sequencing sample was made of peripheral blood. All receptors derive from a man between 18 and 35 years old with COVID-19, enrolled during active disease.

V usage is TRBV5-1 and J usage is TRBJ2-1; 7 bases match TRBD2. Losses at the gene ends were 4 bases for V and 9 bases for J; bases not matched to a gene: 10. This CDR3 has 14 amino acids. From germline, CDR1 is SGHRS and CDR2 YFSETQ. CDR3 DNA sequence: TGCGCCAGCAGCGGTTCTAGCGGTGAAGGTGAGCAGTTCTTC. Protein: CASSGSSGEGEQFF.

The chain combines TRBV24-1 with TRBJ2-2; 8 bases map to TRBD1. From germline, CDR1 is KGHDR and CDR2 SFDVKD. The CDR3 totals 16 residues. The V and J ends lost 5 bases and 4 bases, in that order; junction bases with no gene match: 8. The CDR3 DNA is TGTGCCACCAGTGCTACCTTAGGACAGGGCACCGGGGAGCTGTTTTTT. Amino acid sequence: CATSATLGQGTGELFF.

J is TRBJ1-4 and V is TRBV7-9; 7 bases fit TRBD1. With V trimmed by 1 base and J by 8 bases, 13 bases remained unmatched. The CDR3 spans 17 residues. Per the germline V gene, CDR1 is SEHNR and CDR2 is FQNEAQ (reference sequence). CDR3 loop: CASSLGILGDSSEKLFF. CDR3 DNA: TGTGCCAGCAGCTTAGGTATCTTAGGGGACAGCTCCGAAAAACTGTTTTTT.

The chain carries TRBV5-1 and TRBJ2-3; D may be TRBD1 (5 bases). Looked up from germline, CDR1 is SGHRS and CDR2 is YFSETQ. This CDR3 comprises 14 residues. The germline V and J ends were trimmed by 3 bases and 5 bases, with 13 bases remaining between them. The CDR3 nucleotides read TGCGCCAGCAGCTCGAGGCAGGGTATAGATACGCAGTATTTT. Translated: CASSSRQGIDTQYF.

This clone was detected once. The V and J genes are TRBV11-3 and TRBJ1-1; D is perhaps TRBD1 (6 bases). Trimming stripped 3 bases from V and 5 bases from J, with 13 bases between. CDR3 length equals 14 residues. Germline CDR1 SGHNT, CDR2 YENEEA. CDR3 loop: CASSLQGLRTEAFF. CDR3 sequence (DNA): TGTGCCAGCAGCTTGCAGGGGTTAAGGACTGAAGCTTTCTTT.

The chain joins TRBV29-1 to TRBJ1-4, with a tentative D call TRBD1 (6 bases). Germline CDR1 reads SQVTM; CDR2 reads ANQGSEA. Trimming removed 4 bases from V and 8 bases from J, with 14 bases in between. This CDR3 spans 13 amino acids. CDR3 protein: CSVGTALGEKLFF. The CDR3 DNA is TGCAGCGTTGGGACAGCGCTAGGGGAAAAACTGTTTTTT.

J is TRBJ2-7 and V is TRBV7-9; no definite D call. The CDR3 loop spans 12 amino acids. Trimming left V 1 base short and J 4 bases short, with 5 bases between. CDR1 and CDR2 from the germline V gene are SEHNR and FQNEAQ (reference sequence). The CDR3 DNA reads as TGTGCCAGCAGCTTAGGGGCTTACGAGCAGTACTTC. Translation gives CASSLGAYEQYF.

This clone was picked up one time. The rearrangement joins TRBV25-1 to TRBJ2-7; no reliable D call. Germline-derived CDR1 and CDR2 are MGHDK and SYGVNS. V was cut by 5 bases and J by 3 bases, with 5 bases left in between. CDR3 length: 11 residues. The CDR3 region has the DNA TGTGCCAGCAGTCCGGGCTACGAGCAGTACTTC. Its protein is CASSPGYEQYF.

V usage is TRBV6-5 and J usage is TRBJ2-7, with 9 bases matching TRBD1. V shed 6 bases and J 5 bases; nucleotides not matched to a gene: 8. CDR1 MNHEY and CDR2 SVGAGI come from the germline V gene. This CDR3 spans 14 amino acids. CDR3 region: CASSPGTGYNEQYF. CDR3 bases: TGTGCCAGCAGCCCCGGGACAGGGTACAACGAGCAGTACTTC.

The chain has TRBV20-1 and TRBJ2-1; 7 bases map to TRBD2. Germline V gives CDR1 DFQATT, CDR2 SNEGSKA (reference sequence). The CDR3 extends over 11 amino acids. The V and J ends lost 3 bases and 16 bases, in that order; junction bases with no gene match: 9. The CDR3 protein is CSASVAGVVFF. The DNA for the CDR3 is TGCAGTGCTAGTGTGGCGGGAGTTGTTTTCTTC.

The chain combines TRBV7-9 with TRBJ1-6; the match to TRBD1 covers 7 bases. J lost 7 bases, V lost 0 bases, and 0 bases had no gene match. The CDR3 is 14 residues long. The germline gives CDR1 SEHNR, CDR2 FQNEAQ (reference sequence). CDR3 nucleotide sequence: TGTGCCAGCAGCTTAGCGACAGGGAATTCACCCCTCCACTTT. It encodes CASSLATGNSPLHF.

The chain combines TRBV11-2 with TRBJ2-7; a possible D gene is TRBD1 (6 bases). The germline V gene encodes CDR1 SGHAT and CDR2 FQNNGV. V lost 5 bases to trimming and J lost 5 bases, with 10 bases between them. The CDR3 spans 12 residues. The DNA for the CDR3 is TGTGCCAGCAGCAATACAGGGAACGAGCAGTACTTC. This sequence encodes CASSNTGNEQYF.

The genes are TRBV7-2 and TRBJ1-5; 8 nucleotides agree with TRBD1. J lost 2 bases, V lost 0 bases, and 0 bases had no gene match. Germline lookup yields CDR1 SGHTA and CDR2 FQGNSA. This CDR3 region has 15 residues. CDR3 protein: CASSLAGQGNQPQHF. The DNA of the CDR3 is TGTGCCAGCAGCTTAGCGGGACAGGGCAATCAGCCCCAGCATTTT. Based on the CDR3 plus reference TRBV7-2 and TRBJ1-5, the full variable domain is GAGVSQSPSNKVTEKGKDVELRCDPISGHTALYWYRQSLGQGLEFLIYFQGNSAPDKSGLPSDRFSAERTGGSVSTLTIQRTQQEDSAVYLCASSLAGQGNQPQHFGDGTRLSIL.

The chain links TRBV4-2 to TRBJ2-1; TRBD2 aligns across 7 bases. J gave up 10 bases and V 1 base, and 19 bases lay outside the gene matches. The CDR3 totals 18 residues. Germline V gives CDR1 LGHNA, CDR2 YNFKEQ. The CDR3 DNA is TGTGCCAGCAGCCAAGGCCACCCCGAGAGCGGGGTAATGGGAGAGCAGTTCTTC. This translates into CASSQGHPESGVMGEQFF.

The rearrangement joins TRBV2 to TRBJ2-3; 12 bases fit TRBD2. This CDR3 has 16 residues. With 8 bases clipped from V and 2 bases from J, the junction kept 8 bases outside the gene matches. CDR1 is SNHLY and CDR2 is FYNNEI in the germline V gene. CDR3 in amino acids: CASSRLAGASTDTQYF. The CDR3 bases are TGTGCCAGCTCTCGACTAGCGGGGGCCTCCACAGATACGCAGTATTTT.

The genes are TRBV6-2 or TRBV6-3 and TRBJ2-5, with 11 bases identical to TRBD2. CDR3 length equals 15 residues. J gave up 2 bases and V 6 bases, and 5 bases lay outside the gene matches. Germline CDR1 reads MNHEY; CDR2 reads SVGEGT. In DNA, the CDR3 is TGTGCCAGCAGCTCTAGCGGGGGGATTCAAGAGACCCAGTACTTC. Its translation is CASSSSGGIQETQYF.

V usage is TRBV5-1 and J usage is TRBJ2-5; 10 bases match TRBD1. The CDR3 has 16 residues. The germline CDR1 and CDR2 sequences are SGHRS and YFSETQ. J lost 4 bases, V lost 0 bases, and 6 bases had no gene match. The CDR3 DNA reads TGCGCCAGCAGCTTGGCTCTGACAGGGGGCCGAGAGACCCAGTACTTC. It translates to CASSLALTGGRETQYF.

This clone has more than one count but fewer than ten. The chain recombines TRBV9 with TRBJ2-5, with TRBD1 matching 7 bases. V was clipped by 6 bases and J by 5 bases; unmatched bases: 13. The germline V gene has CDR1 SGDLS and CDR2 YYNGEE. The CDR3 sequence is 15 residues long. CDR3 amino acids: CASNLKGGDLETQYF. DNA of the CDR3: TGTGCCAGCAACCTCAAAGGGGGCGACCTGGAGACCCAGTACTTC.

The CDR3 loop reads CASSLQASANTGELFF. Here the CDR3 DNA reads TGTGCCAGCAGCTTACAAGCTAGCGCGAACACCGGGGAGCTGTTTTTT. This chain links TRBV7-2 with TRBJ2-2, with D possibly matching TRBD2 (6 bases). Germline V gene sequence: CDR1 SGHTA, CDR2 FQGNSA. This CDR3 region has 16 residues. Trimming took off 2 bases at V and 0 bases at J, with 10 bases between the two ends.

The CDR3 coding sequence is TGTGCCAGCAGCCCTCCACAGGGGGCGCGGACTGAAGCTTTCTTT. Its translation is CASSPPQGARTEAFF. J is TRBJ1-1 and V is TRBV7-9, with 9 bases identical to TRBD1. Losses at the gene ends were 5 bases for V and 5 bases for J; bases not matched to a gene: 9. The CDR3 loop spans 15 amino acids. Per germline, CDR1 SEHNR and CDR2 FQNEAQ (reference sequence).